The next 19 T cell receptor beta chains were all read from a single sample in a study of type 1 regulatory T cells. The antigens of these receptors remain unknown. From the reads, TCRdb called clonotypes with MiXCR, one entry per CDR3 protein. The repertoire holds roughly 71,000 distinct CDR3 sequences, with about three fifths as singletons. Sample: cultured T cells, either the whole culture or a sorted T cell fraction (not recorded which). Subset described: Tr1-enriched cell product generated in vitro against host alloantigens. The receptors originated from a human donor in good health.

This chain uses TRBV5-1 with TRBJ2-3; 11 bases align to TRBD2. Germline CDR1 reads SGHRS; CDR2 reads YFSETQ. This CDR3 is 17 amino acids long. The ends lost 1 base at V and 2 bases at J; junction bases unmatched: 6. The CDR3 nucleotides are TGCGCCAGCAGCTTGATCCCGGGACTAGCGGCCACAGATACGCAGTATTTT. Its translation is CASSLIPGLAATDTQYF.

Here the CDR3 reads CGMIRQPQHF. CDR3 nucleotide sequence: TGCGGTATGATACGGCAGCCCCAGCATTTT. V gene TRBV20-1 combines with J gene TRBJ1-5; D is unclear. In germline, CDR1 is DFQATT, CDR2 SNEGSKA (reference sequence). The CDR3 runs to 10 residues.

The rearrangement links TRBV7-2 to TRBJ1-6; D is unresolved. This CDR3 region has 13 residues. Germline V gene lookup returns CDR1 SGHTA and CDR2 FQGNSA. V lost 2 bases and J lost 10, with 9 bases in between. CDR3 sequence (DNA): TGTGCCAGCAGCTTATCCGCCCGATCACCCCTCCACTTT. Protein product: CASSLSARSPLHF.

This clonotype appeared a few times. The genes are TRBV12-3 or TRBV12-4 and TRBJ2-1, with 7 bases matching TRBD1. The CDR3 extends over 14 amino acids. Trimming cost V 5 bases and J 5 bases; bases outside gene matches: 6. The CDR3 region is CASSRQGEHNEQFF. The CDR3 DNA is TGTGCCAGCAGTCGACAGGGTGAACACAATGAGCAGTTCTTC.

A few counts support this clonotype. The chain is built from TRBV2 and TRBJ2-2; 13 bases are a match to TRBD2. The trim removed 6 bases at V and 5 bases at J, leaving 9 bases unmatched. The CDR3 loop spans 17 amino acids. Germline V gene sequence: CDR1 SNHLY, CDR2 FYNNEI. The CDR3 sequence is CASSDGGLAGRTGELFF. CDR3 coding DNA: TGTGCCAGCAGCGACGGGGGACTAGCGGGACGTACCGGGGAGCTGTTTTTT.

This clonotype was seen a few times. The chain joins TRBV5-1 to TRBJ2-7, with 8 bases lining up with TRBD2. The trim removed 3 bases at V and 5 bases at J, leaving 7 bases unmatched. Germline values: CDR1 SGHRS, CDR2 YFSETQ. The CDR3 length is 14 residues. This chain's CDR3 is CASSSGLVNNEQYF. As DNA, the CDR3 is TGCGCCAGCAGCTCGGGACTAGTGAATAACGAGCAGTACTTC. Supplemented by reference TRBV5-1 and TRBJ2-7, the full variable domain reads KAGVTQTPRYLIKTRGQQVTLSCSPISGHRSVSWYQQTPGQGLQFLFEYFSETQRNKGNFPGRFSGRQFSNSRSEMNVSTLELGDSALYLCASSSGLVNNEQYFGPGTRLTVT.

The CDR3 spells CASRGRNSPLHF. In DNA form, the CDR3 reads TGCGCCAGCCGGGGGAGAAATTCACCCCTCCACTTT. The chain carries TRBV10-2 and TRBJ1-6, with a weak D call TRBD1 (5 bases). Trimming removed 8 bases at V and 7 bases at J, with 9 bases between. The germline V gene has CDR1 WSHSY and CDR2 SAAADI. CDR3 length equals 12 residues.

This clonotype was recorded at least ten times. The chain uses TRBV7-9 and TRBJ2-7; D tentatively reads TRBD1 or TRBD2 (5 bases each). This CDR3 spans 15 amino acids. V dropped 5 bases and J dropped 5 bases, with 19 bases sitting between them. Per the germline V gene, CDR1 is SEHNR and CDR2 is FQNEAQ (reference sequence). Here the CDR3 reads CASSPRTALGDEQYF. Written as DNA, the CDR3 is TGTGCCAGCAGCCCCCGGACTGCACTGGGGGACGAGCAGTACTTC.

This CDR3 is CASSEILGGFQETQYF. DNA for the CDR3: TGTGCCAGCAGTGAAATCTTGGGGGGGTTCCAAGAGACCCAGTACTTC. This chain links TRBV2 with TRBJ2-5; 7 nucleotides agree with TRBD2. V dropped 2 bases and J dropped 1; count of bases not matched to a gene: 7. The germline gives CDR1 SNHLY, CDR2 FYNNEI. This CDR3 comprises 16 residues.

This clonotype was seen only a few times. The J gene is TRBJ2-7, the V gene TRBV6-2 or TRBV6-3; 11 positions match TRBD2. V lost 1 base, J lost 2 bases, and 7 bases stayed unmatched. This CDR3 comprises 17 residues. In germline, CDR1 is MNHEY, CDR2 SVGEGT. For the CDR3, the DNA is TGTGCCAGCAGTTACTTCGGGACTAGCGGAGTAGCCTACGAGCAGTACTTC. Amino acid sequence: CASSYFGTSGVAYEQYF.

The CDR3 region is CASSPGSLVTSIDEQFF. Written as DNA, the CDR3 is TGTGCCAGCAGTCCCGGGTCCCTCGTGACTAGTATCGATGAGCAGTTCTTC. V is TRBV7-7 and J is TRBJ2-1, with D possibly TRBD2 on 6 matching bases. V dropped 6 bases and J dropped 8 bases, with 26 bases sitting between them. The CDR3 covers 17 residues. Germline V gene data show CDR1 as SSHAT and CDR2 as FNYEAQ (reference sequence).

Note on this clonotype: Sequence at one end of the junction differs from germline and may be a read error. The chain uses TRBV4-3 and TRBJ2-2; D unresolved. CDR1 is LGHNA and CDR2 is YSLEER in the germline V gene. The CDR3 has 16 amino acids. DNA for the CDR3: TGCGCCAGCAGCGAAGAGGTCGGAACCAACACCGGGGAGCTGTTTTTT. This codes for CASSEEVGTNTGELFF.

This chain connects TRBV5-4 to TRBJ2-2; 9 bases align to TRBD2. The CDR3 length is 14 residues. Per the germline V gene, CDR1 is SGHNT and CDR2 is YYREEE (reference sequence). Unmatched junction bases numbered 2, after V lost 5 bases and J lost 3 bases. The CDR3 DNA reads TGTGCCAGCAGGCGACTAGCGGACACCGGGGAGCTGTTTTTT. This translates into CASRRLADTGELFF.

The chain is built from TRBV28 and TRBJ2-3; TRBD1 matches at 8 bases. Germline values: CDR1 MDHEN, CDR2 SYDVKM. This CDR3 spans 15 amino acids. V shed 7 bases and J 2 bases; nucleotides not matched to a gene: 8. In DNA, the CDR3 is TGTGCCAGCACTCCCGACAGGGGCAACACAGATACGCAGTATTTT. Its protein product is CASTPDRGNTDTQYF.

In its sample, this clonotype was seen a few times. The chain carries TRBV4-1 and TRBJ2-7; D gene uncertain. Germline V gene lookup returns CDR1 MGHRA and CDR2 YSYEKL. This CDR3 is built from 16 residues. Trimming removed 1 base at V and 3 bases at J, with 16 bases between. The CDR3 spells CASSQAPPNSGYEQYF. The CDR3 region has the DNA TGCGCCAGCAGCCAAGCCCCCCCCAATTCTGGCTACGAGCAGTACTTC.

This sequence joins TRBV15 and TRBJ2-3; the match to TRBD2 covers 10 bases. The CDR3 contains 17 residues. Germline CDR1 and CDR2: LNHNV and YYDKDF (reference sequence). Unmatched junction bases numbered 7, after V lost 0 bases and J lost 4 bases. The CDR3 nucleotides read TGTGCCACCAGCAGAGATCTGAGCGGGAGGGTGGCAGATACGCAGTATTTT. Its protein is CATSRDLSGRVADTQYF.

The chain combines TRBV3-1 with TRBJ1-1, with D perhaps TRBD1 (6 bases). V lost 0 bases, J lost 5 bases, and 16 bases lay in between. The CDR3 length is 16 residues. Germline assignment: CDR1 LGHDT and CDR2 YNNKEL (reference sequence). CDR3 region: CASSQDLVRGQTEAFF. CDR3 in DNA: TGTGCCAGCAGCCAAGATTTGGTCCGGGGGCAGACTGAAGCTTTCTTT.

This chain connects TRBV5-1 to TRBJ2-4, with D perhaps TRBD1 (6 bases). The germline V gene encodes CDR1 SGHRS and CDR2 YFSETQ. Trimming left V 0 bases short and J 7 bases short, with 11 bases between. The CDR3 sequence is 14 residues long. The CDR3 coding sequence is TGCGCCAGCAGCTTGGACCTGAGGGGGAACATTCAGTACTTC. It translates to CASSLDLRGNIQYF.

V gene TRBV7-2 combines with J gene TRBJ2-1; 11 nucleotides match TRBD1. Trimming took 3 bases from V and 9 from J; bases not matched to a gene: 4. The CDR3 is 14 amino acids. Germline CDR1 and CDR2: SGHTA and FQGNSA. CDR3 residues: CASSLGQGVAEQFF. The CDR3 DNA reads as TGTGCCAGCAGCTTGGGACAGGGGGTCGCTGAGCAGTTCTTC. Filled out from reference TRBV7-2 and TRBJ2-1, the complete variable domain reads GAGVSQSPSNKVTEKGKDVELRCDPISGHTALYWYRQSLGQGLEFLIYFQGNSAPDKSGLPSDRFSAERTGGSVSTLTIQRTQQEDSAVYLCASSLGQGVAEQFFGPGTRLTVL.